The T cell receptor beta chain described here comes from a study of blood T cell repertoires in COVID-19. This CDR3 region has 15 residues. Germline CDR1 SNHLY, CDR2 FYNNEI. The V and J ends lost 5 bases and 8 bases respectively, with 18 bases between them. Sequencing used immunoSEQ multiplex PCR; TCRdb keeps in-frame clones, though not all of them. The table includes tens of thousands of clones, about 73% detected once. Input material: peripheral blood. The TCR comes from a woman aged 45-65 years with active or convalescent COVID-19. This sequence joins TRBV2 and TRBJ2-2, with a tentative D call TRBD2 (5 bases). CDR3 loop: CASSTSTSLRGELFF. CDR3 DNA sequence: TGTGCCAGCAGTACTAGTACGAGTCTCAGGGGGGAGCTGTTTTTT.